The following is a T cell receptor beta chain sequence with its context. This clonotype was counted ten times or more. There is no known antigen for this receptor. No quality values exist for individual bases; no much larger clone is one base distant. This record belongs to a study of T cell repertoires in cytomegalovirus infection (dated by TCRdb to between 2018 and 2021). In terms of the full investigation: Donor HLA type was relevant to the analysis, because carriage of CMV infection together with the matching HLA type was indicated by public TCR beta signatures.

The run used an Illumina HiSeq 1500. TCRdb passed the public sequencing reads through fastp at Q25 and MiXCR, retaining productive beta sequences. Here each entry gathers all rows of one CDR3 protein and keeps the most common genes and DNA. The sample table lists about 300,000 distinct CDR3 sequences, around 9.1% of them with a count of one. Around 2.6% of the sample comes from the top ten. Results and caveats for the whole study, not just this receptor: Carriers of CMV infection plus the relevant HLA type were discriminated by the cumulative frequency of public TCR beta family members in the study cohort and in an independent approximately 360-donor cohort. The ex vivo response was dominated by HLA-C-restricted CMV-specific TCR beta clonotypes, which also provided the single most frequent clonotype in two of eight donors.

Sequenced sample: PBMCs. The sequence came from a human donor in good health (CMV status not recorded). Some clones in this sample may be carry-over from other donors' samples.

DNA sequence: TGTGCCAGCAGTTGGTCGGGACAGGGGGCAAGGAACACTGAAGCTTTCTTT. This codes for CASSWSGQGARNTEAFF. This receptor chain uses TRBV28 and TRBJ1-1, with 12 bases matching TRBD1. Including cysteine and phenylalanine, the CDR3 has 17 amino acids. Of all the DNA, just the CDR3 is kept, 51 bases in frame from base 1. Compared with germline, V lacks 4 bases and J lacks 1 base; bases without a gene match: 7. CDR1 and CDR2 are drawn from the germline V gene: MDHEN, SYDVKM.